The 25 T cell receptor beta chains given below trace back to one sample, sequenced in a study of cytomegalovirus exposure and HLA in healthy donors. Primers for the PCR totalled 60 Vbeta and 13 Jbeta. The assay was immunoSEQ multiplex PCR, and TCRdb's table has in-frame clones only and misses some. The sample includes some 120,000 clones, roughly 80% seen only once; the top ten take 1.8%. The sequenced sample consisted of PBMCs. These receptors were collected from a young man in good health and CMV-seronegative.

The genes are TRBV5-1 and TRBJ1-2; D may be TRBD1 (5 bases). Per germline, CDR1 SGHRS and CDR2 YFSETQ. The CDR3 totals 13 residues. V was trimmed by 4 bases and J by 4 bases, leaving 11 bases between them. The DNA for the CDR3 is TGCGCCAGCAGCCCCGACAGATCCTATGGCTACACCTTC. Amino acid sequence: CASSPDRSYGYTF.

This clone was counted between two and nine times. The chain uses TRBV2 and TRBJ1-2, with D maybe TRBD1 (6 bases). The CDR3 is 14 residues long. Trimming took off 7 bases at V and 2 bases at J, with 14 bases between the two ends. Germline V gene sequence: CDR1 SNHLY, CDR2 FYNNEI. The CDR3 DNA follows: TGTGCCAGCAAGAGACAGGCCTCAAACTATGGCTACACCTTC. Encoded protein: CASKRQASNYGYTF.

The V call is TRBV6-1, the J call TRBJ2-7; TRBD1 might be the D (6 bases). This CDR3 has 16 amino acids. Trimming took off 0 bases at V and 1 base at J, with 13 bases between the two ends. Germline V lookup: CDR1 MNHNS, CDR2 SASEGT. For the CDR3, the DNA is TGTGCCAGCAGTGAAGCTCGAGGGACACCATCCTACGAGCAGTACTTC. It codes for CASSEARGTPSYEQYF.

The chain links TRBV5-5 to TRBJ2-2, with D possibly TRBD1 on 5 matching bases. V was trimmed by 0 bases and J by 2 bases, leaving 11 bases between them. The CDR3 runs to 16 residues. Germline V lookup: CDR1 SGHKS, CDR2 YYEKEE (reference sequence). The CDR3 coding sequence is TGTGCCAGCAGCTTGGAGGGGAACCTAAACACCGGGGAGCTGTTTTTT. Protein: CASSLEGNLNTGELFF.

As to this clone: Relative to the germline gene, one junction end is altered; a read error may explain this. The chain joins TRBV5-4 to TRBJ1-6; D possibly corresponds to TRBD1 (5 bases). The V gene's germline CDR1 is SGHNT and CDR2 YYREEE (reference sequence). The CDR3 is made up of 14 amino acids. Here the CDR3 DNA reads TGTGCCAGCAGATTGGACATAAGTAATTCACCCCTCCACTTT. Protein sequence: CASRLDISNSPLHF.

The V and J genes are TRBV7-2 and TRBJ2-5, with a weak D call TRBD2 (5 bases). Germline V gene sequence: CDR1 SGHTA, CDR2 FQGNSA. The CDR3 spans 15 residues. V was trimmed by 3 bases and J by 5 bases, leaving 16 bases between them. CDR3 protein: CASSFQLGYMETQYF. CDR3 bases: TGTGCCAGCAGCTTCCAACTAGGCTACATGGAGACCCAGTACTTC.

The chain carries TRBV7-9 and TRBJ2-7, with 7 bases matching TRBD2. CDR1 is SEHNR, CDR2 FQNEAQ, per germline (reference sequence). J lost 6 bases, V lost 6 bases, and 8 bases had no gene match. The CDR3 length is 13 residues. CDR3 bases: TGTGCCAGCAGTGACACGTGGGGGGGCGAGCAGTACTTC. It specifies CASSDTWGGEQYF.

This chain connects TRBV5-8 to TRBJ2-6, with 10 bases fitting TRBD1. This CDR3 is 16 amino acids long. Germline V CDR1 and CDR2: SGHTS, YDEGEE. V shed 3 bases, J shed 12 bases, and the junction held 12 bases outside the gene matches. CDR3 DNA: TGTGCCAGCAGCTACGCCCCGGGACAGGGGCAGGGCGTCCTGACTTTC. It is translated as CASSYAPGQGQGVLTF. Full variable domain (rest looked up from reference TRBV5-8 and TRBJ2-6): EAGVTQSPTHLIKTRGQQATLRCSPISGHTSVYWYQQALGLGLQFLLWYDEGEERNRGNFPPRFSGRQFPNYSSELNVNALELEDSALYLCASSYAPGQGQGVLTFGAGSRLTVL.

There are a few counts of this clone. This chain links TRBV13 with TRBJ1-1, with 9 bases matching TRBD1. The CDR3 is 14 residues long. Germline CDR1 is PRHDT and CDR2 is FYEKMQ (reference sequence). V shed 5 bases and J 5 bases; nucleotides not matched to a gene: 6. This CDR3 reads CASSPRDRETEAFF. Here the CDR3 DNA reads TGTGCCAGCAGCCCCCGGGACAGGGAAACTGAAGCTTTCTTT.

The count of this clone is one. This chain connects TRBV4-3 to TRBJ2-3; 9 bases fit TRBD2. V lost 0 bases to trimming and J lost 4 bases; unmatched junction nucleotides: 8. Germline CDR1 and CDR2: LGHNA and YSLEER. The length of the CDR3 is 17 residues. For the CDR3, the DNA is TGCGCCAGCAGCCAAGAAAGAGCGGGGGGCTTCTCAGATACGCAGTATTTT. Encoded protein: CASSQERAGGFSDTQYF.

The V and J genes are TRBV28 and TRBJ1-5; D not certain. This CDR3 is 15 amino acids long. V lost 8 bases to trimming and J lost 3 bases, with 17 bases between them. The germline CDR1 and CDR2 sequences are MDHEN and SYDVKM. In nucleotides, the CDR3 is TGTGCCAGCGGGCCCACAGTTTCCTACAATCAGCCCCAGCATTTT. Translating gives CASGPTVSYNQPQHF. Full variable domain (rest looked up from reference TRBV28 and TRBJ1-5): DVKVTQSSRYLVKRTGEKVFLECVQDMDHENMFWYRQDPGLGLRLIYFSYDVKMKEKGDIPEGYSVSREKKERFSLILESASTNQTSMYLCASGPTVSYNQPQHFGDGTRLSIL.

The chain couples TRBV27 to TRBJ2-7; the D gene is possibly TRBD2 (6 bases). The CDR3 extends over 12 amino acids. The V gene's germline CDR1 is MNHEY and CDR2 SMNVEV (reference sequence). Trimming removed 5 bases at V and 5 bases at J, with 10 bases between. In DNA form, the CDR3 reads TGTGCCAGCAGTGGGACTGGGAACGAGCAGTACTTC. Its protein is CASSGTGNEQYF.

The chain couples TRBV7-9 to TRBJ1-1; the match to TRBD1 covers 7 bases. This CDR3 comprises 15 residues. Germline V gives CDR1 SEHNR, CDR2 FQNEAQ (reference sequence). V was clipped by 5 bases and J by 1 base; unmatched bases: 7. The CDR3 loop is CASSASGTANTEAFF. The CDR3 region has the DNA TGTGCCAGCAGCGCCTCAGGGACAGCGAACACTGAAGCTTTCTTT.

The chain employs TRBV5-1 and TRBJ2-2, with 9 bases identical to TRBD2. V lost 3 bases and J lost 12; bases outside the gene matches: 9. CDR1 is SGHRS and CDR2 is YFSETQ in the germline V gene. The CDR3 is 14 residues long. This chain's CDR3 is CASSSATSGLQLFF. The CDR3 DNA reads as TGCGCCAGCAGCTCCGCGACTAGCGGTCTGCAGCTGTTTTTT.

The rearrangement joins TRBV5-1 to TRBJ2-5, with a weak D call TRBD2 (5 bases). Germline CDR1 reads SGHRS; CDR2 reads YFSETQ. There are 15 residues in the CDR3. The V end was cut by 0 bases, the J end by 1 base, with 10 bases between. The CDR3 DNA reads TGCGCCAGCAGCTTGGGGCTAGCAATCCAAGAGACCCAGTACTTC. Amino acid sequence: CASSLGLAIQETQYF. The entire variable domain, with the rest obtained from reference TRBV5-1 and TRBJ2-5, is as follows: KAGVTQTPRYLIKTRGQQVTLSCSPISGHRSVSWYQQTPGQGLQFLFEYFSETQRNKGNFPGRFSGRQFSNSRSEMNVSTLELGDSALYLCASSLGLAIQETQYFGPGTRLLVL.

The J gene is TRBJ1-4, the V gene TRBV5-4; D is perhaps TRBD1 (5 bases). Per the germline V gene, CDR1 is SGHNT and CDR2 is YYREEE (reference sequence). The CDR3 has 16 residues. Trimming removed 4 bases from V and 3 bases from J, with 16 bases in between. CDR3 nucleotides: TGTGCCAGCAGCGCGGGACTGGTGAGCCCTAATGAAAAACTGTTTTTT. Its protein is CASSAGLVSPNEKLFF.

CDR3 in amino acids: CASSIGSSYTF. For the CDR3, the DNA is TGTGCCAGTAGTATAGGAAGCAGCTACACCTTC. The genes are TRBV19 and TRBJ1-2; D is undetermined. Trimming left V 1 base short and J 9 bases short, with 6 bases between. The length of the CDR3 is 11 residues. Germline V CDR1 and CDR2: LNHDA, SQIVND (reference sequence).

The CDR3 sequence: CASKDRNYGYTF. CDR3 in DNA: TGTGCCAGCAAAGACAGAAACTATGGCTACACCTTC. The rearrangement uses TRBV2 and TRBJ1-2; a possible D gene is TRBD1 (5 bases). CDR1 SNHLY and CDR2 FYNNEI come from the germline V gene. V lost 7 bases and J 2 bases, leaving 8 bases between the germline ends. The CDR3 consists of 12 residues.

This clone appeared a few times. The chain recombines TRBV6-1 with TRBJ2-1, with a weak D call TRBD2 (5 bases). The ends were cut back, 5 bases at V and 6 bases at J, with 11 bases in the middle. Per germline, CDR1 MNHNS and CDR2 SASEGT. The CDR3 spans 13 residues. The CDR3 nucleotides are TGTGCCAGCAGTCGCAGCGGAGGCAATGAGCAGTTCTTC. It codes for CASSRSGGNEQFF.

This rearrangement joins TRBV6-5 to TRBJ1-6; D call uncertain. Trimming stripped 2 bases from V and 10 bases from J, with 15 bases between. The CDR3 runs to 15 residues. CDR1 and CDR2 (germline): MNHEY, SVGAGI. This chain's CDR3 is CASSYQPRGGSPLHF. CDR3 in DNA: TGTGCCAGCAGTTACCAGCCCCGGGGAGGGTCACCCCTCCACTTT.

This clone was seen more than once but under ten times. The rearrangement joins TRBV21-1 to TRBJ2-7; the table names TRBD1, a call not compared with the DNA. TRBV21-1 represents a pseudogene. The CDR3 is 14 residues long. The CDR3 spells CASSKQGVIDEQYF. The CDR3, as DNA: TGTGCCAGCAGCAAACAGGGGGTCATCGACGAGCAGTACTTC.

The rearrangement joins TRBV12-5 to TRBJ1-5; 11 bases map to TRBD1. With V trimmed by 6 bases and J by 2 bases, 3 bases remained unmatched. This CDR3 has 15 residues. The germline CDR1 and CDR2 sequences are LGHNT and FRNRAP. CDR3 DNA sequence: TGTGCTAGTGGCCCGGGACAGGGGGGCAATCAGCCCCAGCATTTT. It translates to CASGPGQGGNQPQHF.

This rearrangement joins TRBV29-1 to TRBJ2-6; D perhaps matches TRBD2 (7 bases). V was shortened by 0 bases and J by 4 bases, with 10 bases between the two germline ends. Germline V gives CDR1 SQVTM, CDR2 ANQGSEA. The CDR3 extends over 15 amino acids. CDR3 DNA: TGCAGCGTTGAAGATCGGGGGGCCGGGGCCAACGTCCTGACTTTC. As protein: CSVEDRGAGANVLTF.

This chain links TRBV7-6 with TRBJ2-5; 10 nucleotides match TRBD2. This CDR3 is built from 16 residues. Germline CDR1 and CDR2: SGHVS and FNYEAQ. Germline trimming cut 2 bases from V and 4 bases from J; bases unmatched to any gene: 7. This CDR3 is CASSLSGGALGETQYF. CDR3 nucleotide sequence: TGTGCCAGCAGCTTAAGCGGGGGGGCCTTGGGAGAGACCCAGTACTTC. The variable domain in full, with the rest retrieved from reference TRBV7-6 and TRBJ2-5, is GAGVSQSPRYKVTKRGQDVALRCDPISGHVSLYWYRQALGQGPEFLTYFNYEAQQDKSGLPNDRFSAERPEGSISTLTIQRTEQRDSAMYRCASSLSGGALGETQYFGPGTRLLVL.

The CDR3 loop is CASSPDRGEAFF. The DNA of the CDR3 is TGTGCCAGCAGTCCGGACAGGGGTGAAGCTTTCTTT. The chain carries TRBV7-9 and TRBJ1-1; 9 nucleotides align to TRBD1. Germline lookup yields CDR1 SEHNR and CDR2 FQNEAQ (reference sequence). CDR3 size: 12 residues. V gave up 6 bases and J gave up 7 bases; unmatched junction bases: 3.